The 23 T cell receptor beta chains presented below share a single source sample, sequenced in a study of identical twins. TCRdb recomputed calls from the 5' RACE reads with MiXCR, one row per CDR3 protein. This sample has nearly 650,000 distinct CDR3 sequences, with less than 9% found just once. The same specimen was also included in a second study, on yellow fever vaccine responses in identical twins.

Sequencing used PBMCs. These receptors all come from a woman younger than 30 in good health.

At least ten counts were recorded for this clonotype. The rearrangement joins TRBV7-3 to TRBJ2-1, with no clear D. Per the germline V gene, CDR1 is SGHTA and CDR2 is FQGTGA. Trimming removed 4 bases from V and 1 base from J, with 26 bases in between. The CDR3 totals 20 residues. The CDR3 loop reads CASSSWVPRTVSGSYNEQFF. Here the CDR3 DNA reads TGTGCCAGCAGCTCTTGGGTGCCCCGGACCGTGAGTGGGTCCTACAATGAGCAGTTCTTC. The whole variable domain, filled in from reference TRBV7-3 and TRBJ2-1, reads GAGVSQTPSNKVTEKGKYVELRCDPISGHTALYWYRQSLGQGPEFLIYFQGTGAADDSGLPNDRFFAVRPEGSVSTLKIQRTERGDSAVYLCASSSWVPRTVSGSYNEQFFGPGTRLTVL.

This clonotype was found many times. V and J are TRBV6-1 and TRBJ2-2, with 7 bases fitting TRBD2. The CDR3 is made up of 14 amino acids. V gave up 7 bases and J gave up 2 bases; unmatched junction bases: 4. CDR1 and CDR2 (germline): MNHNS, SASEGT. The CDR3 sequence: CASTGTTNTGELFF. CDR3 nucleotides: TGTGCCAGCACCGGGACTACCAACACCGGGGAGCTGTTTTTT.

The chain employs TRBV12-3 or TRBV12-4 and TRBJ2-5; D gene unclear. The germline V and J ends were trimmed by 1 base and 7 bases, with 13 bases remaining between them. The CDR3 totals 14 residues. The DNA for the CDR3 is TGTGCCAGCAGTTTAGACAGCCGATTTGGGACCCAGTACTTC. It translates to CASSLDSRFGTQYF.

This clonotype was counted many times. The rearrangement joins TRBV29-1 to TRBJ2-7, with D possibly TRBD2 on 6 matching bases. The CDR3 is 10 amino acids. V lost 7 bases to trimming and J lost 7 bases, with 11 bases between them. Germline V lookup: CDR1 SQVTM, CDR2 ANQGSEA. CDR3 bases: TGCAGCGGGACTAACGAAGAGCAGTACTTC. Encoded protein: CSGTNEEQYF.

The CDR3 DNA sequence: TGTGCCAGCAGTACCGGGACTTACTACGAGCAGTACTTC. The encoded protein is CASSTGTYYEQYF. This rearrangement joins TRBV6-1 to TRBJ2-7, with a tentative D call TRBD2 (6 bases). The germline V and J ends were trimmed by 5 bases and 3 bases, with 11 bases remaining between them. The germline CDR1 and CDR2 sequences are MNHNS and SASEGT. The length of the CDR3 is 13 residues.

In this sample, this clonotype turned up many times. This chain joins TRBV20-1 and TRBJ2-7; 8 bases fit TRBD2. CDR1 and CDR2 from the germline V gene are DFQATT and SNEGSKA (reference sequence). V was pared by 0 bases and J by 5 bases, with 9 bases of the junction left unmatched. The CDR3 sequence is 15 residues long. CDR3 region: CSARDLQREKNEQYF. The CDR3 DNA is TGCAGTGCTAGAGATCTGCAGCGGGAGAAAAACGAGCAGTACTTC.

The chain recombines TRBV14 with TRBJ2-1; no clear D. Germline V lookup: CDR1 SGHDN, CDR2 FVKESK. V was clipped by 2 bases and J by 0 bases, with 11 bases between them. The CDR3 runs 16 residues. In DNA, the CDR3 is TGTGCCAGCAGCCAAATCCCCATTAGCTCCTACAATGAGCAGTTCTTC. It encodes CASSQIPISSYNEQFF. The full variable domain, completed using reference TRBV14 and TRBJ2-1, is EAGVTQFPSHSVIEKGQTVTLRCDPISGHDNLYWYRRVMGKEIKFLLHFVKESKQDESGMPNNRFLAERTGGTYSTLKVQPAELEDSGVYFCASSQIPISSYNEQFFGPGTRLTVL.

In its sample, this clonotype was seen a few times. V usage is TRBV6-1 and J usage is TRBJ2-1; the match to TRBD1 covers 10 bases. Germline loops: CDR1 MNHNS, CDR2 SASEGT. V lost 7 bases, J lost 1 base, and 4 bases stayed unmatched. The CDR3 sequence is 15 residues long. In nucleotides, the CDR3 is TGTGCCAGCACCCAGGGACAGGGGTCCTACAATGAGCAGTTCTTC. Translated, it gives CASTQGQGSYNEQFF.

The rearrangement uses TRBV12-5 and TRBJ2-1, with TRBD2 matching over 12 bases. This CDR3 has 14 amino acids. CDR1 LGHNT and CDR2 FRNRAP come from the germline V gene. V was pared by 5 bases and J by 7 bases, with 3 bases of the junction left unmatched. CDR3 nucleotide sequence: TGTGCTAGTGGTATCGGACTAGCGGGGAATGAGCAGTTCTTC. It yields the protein CASGIGLAGNEQFF. Based on the CDR3 plus reference TRBV12-5 and TRBJ2-1, the full variable domain is DARVTQTPRHKVTEMGQEVTMRCQPILGHNTVFWYRQTMMQGLELLAYFRNRAPLDDSGMPKDRFSAEMPDATLATLKIQPSEPRDSAVYFCASGIGLAGNEQFFGPGTRLTVL.

This clonotype was detected ten times or more. The chain combines TRBV12-3 or TRBV12-4 with TRBJ2-3, with D perhaps given as TRBD1 or TRBD2 (6 bases each). The CDR3 is 15 amino acids. Trimming cost V 3 bases and J 6 bases, with 16 bases left between them. The CDR3 bases are TGTGCCAGCAGTTTTTTGGGGGGTACAGGGGATACGCAGTATTTT. Protein product: CASSFLGGTGDTQYF.

Ten or more counts support this clonotype. The V and J genes are TRBV12-3 or TRBV12-4 and TRBJ2-7, with 7 bases fitting TRBD2. The CDR3 runs 12 residues. V lost 5 bases, J lost 5 bases, and 3 bases stayed unmatched. CDR3 loop: CASSRGLNEQYF. CDR3 coding DNA: TGTGCCAGCAGTCGGGGACTAAACGAGCAGTACTTC.

This clonotype was seen repeatedly, ten times or more. V gene TRBV3-1 combines with J gene TRBJ2-1; 8 bases agree with TRBD1. CDR3 length: 16 amino acids. Germline values: CDR1 LGHDT, CDR2 YNNKEL (reference sequence). V gave up 3 bases and J gave up 6 bases; unmatched junction bases: 10. CDR3 sequence: CASSQGDRIQGNEQFF. CDR3 DNA: TGTGCCAGCAGCCAGGGGGACAGGATTCAGGGCAATGAGCAGTTCTTC.

This clonotype was detected a few times. J is TRBJ2-3 and V is TRBV20-1; D gene ambiguous. Germline V gene data show CDR1 as DFQATT and CDR2 as SNEGSKA (reference sequence). V shed 0 bases and J shed 2 bases, with 9 bases lying between them. The length of the CDR3 is 14 residues. This CDR3 is CSAREIRATDTQYF. CDR3 DNA: TGCAGTGCTAGAGAGATTCGAGCCACAGATACGCAGTATTTT.

This clonotype was detected many times. The rearrangement links TRBV4-1 to TRBJ1-2, with D maybe TRBD1 (5 bases). The V and J ends lost 4 bases and 0 bases respectively, with 9 bases between them. The CDR3 has 14 residues. Germline values: CDR1 MGHRA, CDR2 YSYEKL. The CDR3 here is CASSPRVTNYGYTF. DNA of the CDR3: TGCGCCAGCAGCCCCAGGGTAACTAACTATGGCTACACCTTC.

The rearrangement uses TRBV27 and TRBJ1-2; a weak D match, TRBD1 (5 bases). The CDR3 is made up of 14 amino acids. Trimming removed 3 bases at V and 2 bases at J, with 10 bases between. The V gene's germline CDR1 is MNHEY and CDR2 SMNVEV (reference sequence). CDR3 coding DNA: TGTGCCAGCAGTTTCGGTCGACAGAACTATGGCTACACCTTC. Translated: CASSFGRQNYGYTF.

This clonotype was observed a few times. The gene calls are TRBV7-6 and TRBJ1-1, with D perhaps TRBD1 (5 bases). Germline CDR1 SGHVS, CDR2 FNYEAQ. V lost 5 bases and J lost 5, with 18 bases in between. The CDR3 sequence is 15 residues long. The CDR3 sequence: CASSQGRGIGTEAFF. DNA for the CDR3: TGTGCCAGCAGCCAAGGCCGGGGGATTGGGACTGAAGCTTTCTTT.

The DNA for the CDR3 is TGTGCCAGCAGTCCCCTGTGGGAGGCGGCGTCGGGTGAGCAGTACTTC. This gives the protein CASSPLWEAASGEQYF. The chain uses TRBV27 and TRBJ2-7; tentative D call: TRBD2 (6 bases). This CDR3 comprises 16 residues. Germline values: CDR1 MNHEY, CDR2 SMNVEV (reference sequence). Trimming removed 5 bases from V and 7 bases from J, with 24 bases in between.

The rearrangement joins TRBV20-1 to TRBJ2-1, with TRBD1 identical over 11 bases. The trim removed 0 bases at V and 5 bases at J, leaving 3 bases unmatched. This CDR3 comprises 15 residues. In germline, CDR1 is DFQATT, CDR2 SNEGSKA (reference sequence). CDR3 nucleotides: TGCAGTGCTAGAGACGCGGGACAGGGGGACAATGAGCAGTTCTTC. Translated, it gives CSARDAGQGDNEQFF.

This clonotype was picked up a small number of times. The J gene is TRBJ2-1, the V gene TRBV19, with D unclear. Trimming shortened V by 4 bases and J by 5 bases, and 12 bases separated the two germline ends. The germline V gene encodes CDR1 LNHDA and CDR2 SQIVND (reference sequence). CDR3 size: 14 residues. The CDR3 DNA reads as TGTGCCAGTAGTACCCGGGCGGCGAACAATGAGCAGTTCTTC. The encoded protein is CASSTRAANNEQFF. Together with reference TRBV19 and TRBJ2-1, the CDR3 gives the full variable domain: DGGITQSPKYLFRKEGQNVTLSCEQNLNHDAMYWYRQDPGQGLRLIYYSQIVNDFQKGDIAEGYSVSREKKESFPLTVTSAQKNPTAFYLCASSTRAANNEQFFGPGTRLTVL.

This clonotype was counted only a few times. The chain carries TRBV6-5 and TRBJ2-1; 8 bases match TRBD1. The CDR3 is made up of 14 amino acids. V was clipped by 4 bases and J by 10 bases; unmatched bases: 9. CDR1 is MNHEY and CDR2 is SVGAGI in the germline V gene. CDR3 amino acids: CASSSRTGSREQFF. The CDR3 region has the DNA TGTGCCAGCAGTTCCAGGACAGGGTCACGGGAGCAGTTCTTC.

The V and J genes are TRBV4-2 and TRBJ2-1; 11 bases align to TRBD2. The V segment lost 0 bases and the J segment 4 bases; nucleotides outside the gene matches: 5. This CDR3 is built from 17 residues. Germline-derived CDR1 and CDR2 are LGHNA and YNFKEQ. The CDR3 sequence is CASSQELGTSGYNEQFF. CDR3 in DNA: TGTGCCAGCAGCCAAGAGCTTGGGACTAGCGGTTACAATGAGCAGTTCTTC.

This clonotype was detected ten times or more. V gene TRBV12-3 or TRBV12-4 combines with J gene TRBJ2-3; 7 nucleotides agree with TRBD2. The CDR3 length is 15 residues. The V segment lost 7 bases and the J segment 5 bases; nucleotides outside the gene matches: 12. CDR3 residues: CASTPSGASQDTQYF. CDR3 DNA sequence: TGTGCCAGCACCCCCAGCGGGGCTTCTCAAGATACGCAGTATTTT.

The chain combines TRBV9 with TRBJ2-2, with D tentatively TRBD1 or TRBD2 (6 bases each). CDR3 length: 16 residues. Deletions cut 0 bases from V and 2 bases from J, with 11 bases between. Germline CDR1 SGDLS, CDR2 YYNGEE. Here the CDR3 DNA reads TGTGCCAGCAGCGTAGGCGGGACACGAAACACCGGGGAGCTGTTTTTT. Its translation is CASSVGGTRNTGELFF.